The present TCR beta chain was sequenced within a study of technical replicates of blood from a handful of donors. The assay was immunoSEQ multiplex PCR, and TCRdb's table has in-frame clones only and misses some. The profile shows about 81,000 clones, nearly 97% of them singletons. CDR1 is MDHEN, CDR2 SYDVKM, per germline. Trimming at V came to 3 bases and at J to 2 bases, leaving 6 bases not matched to a gene. The CDR3 is made up of 15 amino acids. The sequenced material came from T cells isolated from PBMCs. This sequence originates from a human donor in good health. This chain uses TRBV28 with TRBJ1-2, with 7 bases lining up with TRBD1. As DNA, the CDR3 is TGTGCCAGCAGTTTTGGAAGGACAGGAAACTATGGCTACACCTTC. It translates to CASSFGRTGNYGYTF.